The clone carrying this T cell receptor beta chain came up many times. Its antigen is as yet unknown. This sample stems from a study of T cells in Graves' hyperthyroidism and ophthalmopathy. Study background: Before treatment of any kind, peripheral blood was taken at initial diagnosis. Study results and limitations: Peripheral blood also featured most of the thyroid clonotypes expanded above 0.001. Stable hyperthyroidism was told apart from ophthalmopathy by a model built on 13 V-J features.

The junction had 5 bases not matched to a gene; V was cut back by 7 bases and J by 3 bases. The CDR3 is 13 residues long. The study based diagnoses on clinical symptoms, serum thyroxine and TRAb, thyroid ultrasound and orbital computed tomography. Using RNA transcripts as the source, TCR beta CDR3 regions were amplified. TCR CDR3 underwent first-round RT-PCR with the HTBI primer set. Each CDR3 protein gets one entry after TCRdb re-called the multiplex PCR reads with MiXCR. The data show about 520,000 distinct CDR3 sequences, with 20% to 25% seen just once and about 30% held by the top ten. Sequencing was carried out using blood. The rearrangement uses TRBV12-3 or TRBV12-4 and TRBJ2-5; 7 bases are shared with TRBD2. The receptor comes from a man between 18 and 35 years old with Graves' hyperthyroidism. CDR3 in DNA: TGTGCCAGCACCGTTCGGGGGGAAGAGACCCAGTACTTC. Translated, it gives CASTVRGEETQYF.